The 32 T cell receptor beta chains reported below all come from one sample, sequenced in a study of identical twins. TCRdb processed the 5' RACE reads anew with MiXCR; each CDR3 protein has one entry. The sample records 650,000 to 750,000 distinct CDR3 sequences, approximately 22% being singletons. The same data also went into a second study, on T cells expressing NK-cell markers.

The sequencing input was PBMCs. The receptors here all came from a woman aged 18-29 years in good health.

The chain combines TRBV20-1 with TRBJ2-7, with a possible D match to TRBD2 (5 bases). Germline V gives CDR1 DFQATT, CDR2 SNEGSKA (reference sequence). The V end lost 8 bases, the J end lost 6 bases, and 14 bases lay between the germline ends. The CDR3 spans 11 residues. This CDR3 is CSSGEGGEQYF. CDR3 bases: TGCAGTTCTGGAGAGGGTGGCGAGCAGTACTTC.

This clonotype was picked up a small number of times. This chain connects TRBV10-3 to TRBJ2-3, with TRBD2 matching 11 bases. CDR1 is ENHRY, CDR2 SYGVKD, per germline. With V trimmed by 6 bases and J by 6 bases, 5 bases remained unmatched. The CDR3 loop spans 14 amino acids. CDR3 in DNA: TGTGCCATCAGGACTAGCGGGAAGACGGATACGCAGTATTTT. Protein product: CAIRTSGKTDTQYF.

The V and J genes are TRBV6-1 and TRBJ2-7, with 7 positions matching TRBD1. Germline V gene lookup returns CDR1 MNHNS and CDR2 SASEGT. V shed 6 bases and J 1 base; nucleotides not matched to a gene: 15. The CDR3 contains 17 residues. This CDR3 reads CASSRTPRQGRSYEQYF. Written as DNA, the CDR3 is TGTGCCAGCAGCCGGACGCCACGACAGGGACGGTCCTACGAGCAGTACTTC.

The table lists this clonotype with a few counts. The chain combines TRBV18 with TRBJ2-5; D unclear. Germline V gene lookup returns CDR1 KGHSH and CDR2 LQKENI. The CDR3 has 14 residues. V dropped 6 bases and J dropped 0 bases, with 11 bases sitting between them. The CDR3 DNA sequence: TGTGCCAGCTCCGTGGTGGGGTACCAAGAGACCCAGTACTTC. This sequence encodes CASSVVGYQETQYF.

The chain uses TRBV5-1 and TRBJ2-1; tentative D call: TRBD2 (5 bases). Germline CDR1 and CDR2: SGHRS and YFSETQ. V was clipped by 1 base and J by 0 bases, with 8 bases between them. The CDR3 covers 15 residues. The chain's CDR3 is CASSLMTISYNEQFF. CDR3 nucleotides: TGCGCCAGCAGCTTGATGACTATCTCCTACAATGAGCAGTTCTTC.

This clonotype was observed once. This sequence joins TRBV12-3 or TRBV12-4 and TRBJ2-1, with D possibly being TRBD2 (6 bases). This CDR3 contains 16 residues. Trimming left V 7 bases short and J 1 base short, with 17 bases between. Here the CDR3 reads CASTARGKGSYNEQFF. CDR3 DNA sequence: TGTGCCAGCACAGCCCGGGGGAAGGGATCCTACAATGAGCAGTTCTTC.

The chain joins TRBV5-1 to TRBJ2-2; 7 bases align to TRBD1. This CDR3 contains 16 residues. Losses at the gene ends were 0 bases for V and 5 bases for J; bases not matched to a gene: 7. Germline values: CDR1 SGHRS, CDR2 YFSETQ. CDR3 region: CASSLGPPGGTGELFF. The CDR3 DNA follows: TGCGCCAGCAGCTTGGGTCCCCCAGGGGGAACCGGGGAGCTGTTTTTT.

The J gene is TRBJ1-6, the V gene TRBV21-1; TRBD1 is taken as the D call from the table, unchecked against the DNA. TRBV21-1 is given as a pseudogene. The CDR3 loop spans 14 amino acids. CDR3: CASSTAGKYSPLHF. The CDR3 DNA reads TGTGCCAGCAGCACCGCCGGGAAATATTCACCCCTCCACTTT.

The rearrangement links TRBV2 to TRBJ2-1; 8 bases agree with TRBD2. V was clipped by 9 bases and J by 6 bases; unmatched bases: 13. Germline lookup yields CDR1 SNHLY and CDR2 FYNNEI. The CDR3 loop spans 15 amino acids. CDR3 in DNA: TGTGCCAGGAGGGAACGGGGGGGGCTCGGCAATGAGCAGTTCTTC. Residues: CARRERGGLGNEQFF. Complete variable domain (other parts from reference TRBV2 and TRBJ2-1): EPEVTQTPSHQVTQMGQEVILRCVPISNHLYFYWYRQILGQKVEFLVSFYNNEISEKSEIFDDQFSVERPDGSNFTLKIRSTKLEDSAMYFCARRERGGLGNEQFFGPGTRLTVL.

This sequence joins TRBV10-3 and TRBJ1-1, with D hard to call. CDR3 length: 12 residues. The germline V and J ends were trimmed by 3 bases and 3 bases, with 5 bases remaining between them. CDR1 ENHRY and CDR2 SYGVKD come from the germline V gene. The DNA for the CDR3 is TGTGCCATCAGTGATGGGGACACTGAAGCTTTCTTT. Translated: CAISDGDTEAFF.

This clonotype was counted only a few times. V is TRBV11-2 and J is TRBJ1-5; D gene uncertain. The CDR3 is 16 residues long. Trimming removed 5 bases from V and 0 bases from J, with 14 bases in between. Germline V gene sequence: CDR1 SGHAT, CDR2 FQNNGV. As DNA, the CDR3 is TGTGCCAGCAGCAAGTTGGGCACGTATAGCAATCAGCCCCAGCATTTT. Translated, it gives CASSKLGTYSNQPQHF.

CDR3 nucleotides: TGTGCCAGCAGCTTAGTCGGGGCCAAGGGCACAGATACGCAGTATTTT. It encodes CASSLVGAKGTDTQYF. The V call is TRBV7-2, the J call TRBJ2-3; D may be TRBD1 or TRBD2 (5 bases each). The CDR3 is 16 residues long. Trimming removed 1 base at V and 1 base at J, with 12 bases between. Germline V gene data show CDR1 as SGHTA and CDR2 as FQGNSA.

The V and J genes are TRBV6-1 and TRBJ1-5; D ambiguous. Per the germline V gene, CDR1 is MNHNS and CDR2 is SASEGT. The CDR3 is 14 residues long. Trimming took off 4 bases at V and 5 bases at J, with 12 bases between the two ends. CDR3 loop: CASSGTTVDQPQHF. The CDR3 coding sequence is TGTGCCAGCAGTGGAACAACGGTTGATCAGCCCCAGCATTTT.

This clonotype was seen only a few times. J is TRBJ1-4 and V is TRBV9; D is perhaps TRBD1 (5 bases). In germline, CDR1 is SGDLS, CDR2 YYNGEE. The CDR3 consists of 14 residues. Trimming took off 3 bases at V and 8 bases at J, with 14 bases between the two ends. The CDR3 here is CASSEAGGDEKLFF. CDR3 in DNA: TGTGCCAGCAGCGAAGCTGGGGGAGACGAAAAACTGTTTTTT.

In this sample, this clonotype turned up a few times. This chain links TRBV6-5 with TRBJ2-1; TRBD2 matches at 10 bases. Germline V gives CDR1 MNHEY, CDR2 SVGAGI. The CDR3 consists of 18 residues. V shed 3 bases and J 1 base; nucleotides not matched to a gene: 9. The CDR3 bases are TGTGCCAGCAGTTATCACAGCGGGAGGGTGGGGTCCTACAATGAGCAGTTCTTC. Translated: CASSYHSGRVGSYNEQFF.

The chain links TRBV11-3 to TRBJ1-2, with TRBD1 as a possible D gene (5 bases). Deletions cut 1 base from V and 8 bases from J, with 11 bases between. The germline CDR1 and CDR2 sequences are SGHNT and YENEEA. The CDR3 has 13 amino acids. In DNA, the CDR3 is TGTGCCAGCAGCTTAGCAGGGTTAGAGGGCTACACCTTC. It yields the protein CASSLAGLEGYTF.

The gene calls are TRBV12-3 or TRBV12-4 and TRBJ1-2; no clear D gene. CDR3 length: 13 residues. Trimming left V 3 bases short and J 5 bases short, with 10 bases between. The CDR3 sequence is CASSLVQKYGYTF. The CDR3 nucleotides are TGTGCCAGCAGTTTGGTACAGAAATATGGCTACACCTTC.

In this sample, this clonotype turned up a few times. V is TRBV5-1 and J is TRBJ2-5; D remains unclear. The CDR3 is 12 residues long. Germline V gives CDR1 SGHRS, CDR2 YFSETQ. V dropped 4 bases and J dropped 4 bases, with 8 bases sitting between them. The CDR3 region is CASSPALETQYF. DNA for the CDR3: TGCGCCAGCAGCCCAGCACTAGAGACCCAGTACTTC.

This clonotype has just a few counts. The chain combines TRBV20-1 with TRBJ2-1; D is unclear. Germline values: CDR1 DFQATT, CDR2 SNEGSKA (reference sequence). Trimming cost V 6 bases and J 5 bases, with 14 bases left between them. The CDR3 has 13 amino acids. The CDR3 DNA reads TGCAGTGCCACCACCGACCTGAACAATGAGCAGTTCTTC. Protein product: CSATTDLNNEQFF.

This clonotype has just one count. This sequence joins TRBV7-6 and TRBJ2-2, with 7 bases that match TRBD1. V was pared by 5 bases and J by 4 bases, with 7 bases of the junction left unmatched. CDR1 is SGHVS, CDR2 FNYEAQ, per germline. The CDR3 is made up of 15 amino acids. The chain's CDR3 is CASSNTGQLTGELFF. In DNA, the CDR3 is TGTGCCAGCAGCAATACGGGACAGCTCACCGGGGAGCTGTTTTTT.

This clonotype was picked up a small number of times. This sequence joins TRBV29-1 and TRBJ2-1, with D uncertain. Looked up from germline, CDR1 is SQVTM and CDR2 is ANQGSEA. V dropped 3 bases and J dropped 6 bases, with 21 bases sitting between them. The CDR3 is made up of 16 amino acids. CDR3 DNA: TGCAGCGTTGATCCCCAGGCCCTAATAGGTTCCAATGAGCAGTTCTTC. Encoded protein: CSVDPQALIGSNEQFF.

As DNA, the CDR3 is TGCAGCGTTTTGTCCGGTGAGGATGGCTACACCTTC. This sequence encodes CSVLSGEDGYTF. The V and J genes are TRBV29-1 and TRBJ1-2; D gene uncertain. Trimming shortened V by 5 bases and J by 6 bases, and 13 bases separated the two germline ends. CDR1 SQVTM and CDR2 ANQGSEA come from the germline V gene. There are 12 residues in the CDR3.

This clonotype was seen ten or more times. The CDR3 sequence is CASSPPGQHNEQFF. The CDR3 nucleotides are TGTGCCAGCAGCCCCCCGGGACAACACAATGAGCAGTTCTTC. This chain links TRBV7-9 with TRBJ2-1; perhaps TRBD1 as D (6 bases). Per germline, CDR1 SEHNR and CDR2 FQNEAQ (reference sequence). There are 14 residues in the CDR3. With 5 bases removed from V and 5 bases from J, the gap between germline ends came to 13 bases.

This clonotype was seen more than once but under ten times. This chain links TRBV20-1 with TRBJ2-1; possible D gene TRBD2, 6 bases. V was cut by 4 bases and J by 1 base, with 11 bases left in between. Germline V gene sequence: CDR1 DFQATT, CDR2 SNEGSKA (reference sequence). The CDR3 is made up of 14 amino acids. The DNA for the CDR3 is TGCAGTGCTATTGGCGGGGAATCCTACAATGAGCAGTTCTTC. Protein: CSAIGGESYNEQFF.

This clonotype has only a few counts. The chain is built from TRBV12-3 or TRBV12-4 and TRBJ2-4, with 9 bases identical to TRBD1. After removal of 2 bases from V and 8 bases from J, the junction contained 1 base not matched to a gene. The CDR3 runs 13 residues. The CDR3 DNA reads TGTGCCAGCAGTTTAAGACAGGGGGACATTCAGTACTTC. Its translation is CASSLRQGDIQYF.

The chain couples TRBV5-1 to TRBJ2-7, with TRBD1 matching 7 bases. Germline CDR1 SGHRS, CDR2 YFSETQ. The CDR3 is 14 residues long. The junction had 6 bases not matched to a gene; V was cut back by 4 bases and J by 2 bases. Written as DNA, the CDR3 is TGCGCCAGCAGCGCTCGAACAGGGGCCTACGAGCAGTACTTC. It codes for CASSARTGAYEQYF.

This clonotype was detected many times. The chain carries TRBV20-1 and TRBJ2-5; D not certain. CDR3 length: 10 amino acids. The germline gives CDR1 DFQATT, CDR2 SNEGSKA (reference sequence). With 5 bases removed from V and 4 bases from J, the gap between germline ends came to 5 bases. CDR3 sequence: CSAGLETQYF. CDR3 coding DNA: TGCAGTGCTGGCCTAGAGACCCAGTACTTC.

The V and J genes are TRBV1 and TRBJ2-1; TRBD2 is the table's D call and was not checked against the DNA. TRBV1 is a documented pseudogene. CDR3 length equals 17 residues. The CDR3 DNA follows: TGCACCAGCAGCCAAGATTGGAACGGCGGGACCTACAATGAGCAGTTCTTC. Amino acids: CTSSQDWNGGTYNEQFF.

This chain connects TRBV27 to TRBJ2-3, with TRBD2 matching 12 bases. The V gene end was trimmed by 6 bases and the J gene end by 9 bases; junction bases not matched to a gene: 7. This CDR3 is 14 amino acids long. CDR1 is MNHEY, CDR2 SMNVEV, per germline (reference sequence). The CDR3 sequence: CASRAGLAGGTQYF. CDR3 DNA sequence: TGTGCCAGCAGGGCGGGACTAGCGGGCGGAACGCAGTATTTT.

A few counts support this clonotype. The chain combines TRBV7-3 with TRBJ2-7; D gene uncertain. V lost 5 bases and J 2 bases, leaving 16 bases between the germline ends. This CDR3 contains 15 residues. Germline V CDR1 and CDR2: SGHTA, FQGTGA. CDR3 protein: CASSPVPAQTYEQYF. In DNA form, the CDR3 reads TGTGCCAGCAGCCCCGTACCCGCACAGACCTACGAGCAGTACTTC.

This clonotype was observed at least ten times. The chain couples TRBV29-1 to TRBJ2-2, with no clear D. The CDR3 extends over 13 amino acids. V was clipped by 5 bases and J by 5 bases, with 12 bases between them. The germline V gene has CDR1 SQVTM and CDR2 ANQGSEA. The CDR3 DNA sequence: TGCAGCGTTCCCCTACACGGAACCGGGGAGCTGTTTTTT. It specifies CSVPLHGTGELFF.

This clonotype has a count of ten or more. The J gene is TRBJ1-4, the V gene TRBV7-9; 8 positions match TRBD1. After removal of 6 bases from V and 5 bases from J, the junction contained 5 bases not matched to a gene. CDR1 and CDR2 (germline): SEHNR, FQNEAQ (reference sequence). This CDR3 is 14 amino acids long. CDR3 residues: CASRAGGGNEKLFF. The DNA for the CDR3 is TGTGCCAGCAGGGCAGGGGGCGGGAATGAAAAACTGTTTTTT.